This TCR beta chain originates from a study of T cells after posttransplantation cyclophosphamide. Sequenced by immunoSEQ multiplex PCR; TCRdb stores in-frame clones only, minus some. The repertoire includes tens of thousands of clones, over 85% of them detected once, and 2.5% to 3% sits in the top ten. This CDR3 is built from 16 residues. The ends were cut back, 0 bases at V and 0 bases at J, with 8 bases in the middle. From germline, CDR1 is MNHEY and CDR2 SVGAGI. Input material: PBMCs. The gene calls are TRBV6-5 and TRBJ2-2; D gene ambiguous. This clonotype was sampled from a woman in her 30s in good health and a related stem cell transplant donor. CDR3 sequence reads: CASSYSSIPNTGELFF. The CDR3 region has the DNA TGTGCCAGCAGTTACTCATCCATACCGAACACCGGGGAGCTGTTTTTT.